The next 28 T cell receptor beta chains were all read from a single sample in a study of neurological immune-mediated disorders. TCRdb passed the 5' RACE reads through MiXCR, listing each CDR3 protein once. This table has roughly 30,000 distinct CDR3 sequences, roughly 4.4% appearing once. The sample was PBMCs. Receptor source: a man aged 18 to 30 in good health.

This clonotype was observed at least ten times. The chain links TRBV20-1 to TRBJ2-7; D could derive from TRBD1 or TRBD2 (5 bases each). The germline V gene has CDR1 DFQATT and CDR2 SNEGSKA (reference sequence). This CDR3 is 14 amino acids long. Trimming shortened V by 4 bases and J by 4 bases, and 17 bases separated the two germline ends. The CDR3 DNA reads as TGCAGTGCTATAAAGGGGCCAGGGAGATACGAGCAGTACTTC. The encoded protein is CSAIKGPGRYEQYF.

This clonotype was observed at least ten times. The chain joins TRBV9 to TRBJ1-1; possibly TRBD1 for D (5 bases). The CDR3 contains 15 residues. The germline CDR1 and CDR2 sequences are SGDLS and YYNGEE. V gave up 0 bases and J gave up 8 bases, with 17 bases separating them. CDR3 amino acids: CASSVVGGGGGEAFF. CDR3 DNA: TGTGCCAGCAGCGTAGTGGGCGGGGGAGGAGGAGAAGCTTTCTTT.

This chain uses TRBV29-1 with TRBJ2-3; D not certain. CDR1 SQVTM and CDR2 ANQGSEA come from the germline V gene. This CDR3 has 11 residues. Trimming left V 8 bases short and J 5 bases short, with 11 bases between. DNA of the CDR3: TGCAGCCAAAAAACTGGAGATACGCAGTATTTT. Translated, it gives CSQKTGDTQYF.

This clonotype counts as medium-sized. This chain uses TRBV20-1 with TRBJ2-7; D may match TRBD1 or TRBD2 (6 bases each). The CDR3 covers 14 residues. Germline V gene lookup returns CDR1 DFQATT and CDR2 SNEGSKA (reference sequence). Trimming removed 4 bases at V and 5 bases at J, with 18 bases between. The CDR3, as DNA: TGCAGTGCTACCCCGTCGGGGGCCGGGGACGAGCAGTACTTC. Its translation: CSATPSGAGDEQYF.

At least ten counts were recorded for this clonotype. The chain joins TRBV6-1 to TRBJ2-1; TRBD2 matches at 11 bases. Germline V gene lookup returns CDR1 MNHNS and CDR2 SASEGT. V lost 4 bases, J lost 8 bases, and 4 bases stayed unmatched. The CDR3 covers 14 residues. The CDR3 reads CASSVLAGGDEQFF. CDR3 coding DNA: TGTGCCAGCAGTGTGCTAGCGGGGGGAGATGAGCAGTTCTTC.

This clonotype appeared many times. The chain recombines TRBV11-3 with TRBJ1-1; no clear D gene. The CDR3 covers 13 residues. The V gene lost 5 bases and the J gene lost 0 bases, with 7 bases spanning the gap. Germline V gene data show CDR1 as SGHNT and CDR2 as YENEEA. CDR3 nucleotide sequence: TGTGCCAGCAGCAAGACCGTGAACACTGAAGCTTTCTTT. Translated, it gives CASSKTVNTEAFF.

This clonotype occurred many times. CDR3 DNA sequence: TGTGCCAGCAGCCAAGAGGTTGGCGGATATTATGGCTACACCTTC. This encodes CASSQEVGGYYGYTF. This sequence joins TRBV4-2 and TRBJ1-2; D gene ambiguous. Trimming cost V 0 bases and J 5 bases, with 13 bases left between them. There are 15 residues in the CDR3. Germline CDR1 LGHNA, CDR2 YNFKEQ.

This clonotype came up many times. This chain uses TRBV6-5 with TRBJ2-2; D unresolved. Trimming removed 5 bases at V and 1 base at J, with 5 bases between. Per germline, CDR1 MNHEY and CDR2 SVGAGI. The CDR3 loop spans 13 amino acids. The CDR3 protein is CASSHQNTGELFF. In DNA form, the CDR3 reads TGTGCCAGCAGTCACCAGAACACCGGGGAGCTGTTTTTT.

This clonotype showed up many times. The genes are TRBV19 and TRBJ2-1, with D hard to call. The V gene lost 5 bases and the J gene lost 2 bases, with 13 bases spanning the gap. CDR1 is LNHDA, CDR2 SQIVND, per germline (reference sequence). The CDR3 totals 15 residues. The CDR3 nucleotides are TGTGCCAGTAGTTCTCCCTCAGGCCCCTACAATGAGCAGTTCTTC. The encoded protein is CASSSPSGPYNEQFF.

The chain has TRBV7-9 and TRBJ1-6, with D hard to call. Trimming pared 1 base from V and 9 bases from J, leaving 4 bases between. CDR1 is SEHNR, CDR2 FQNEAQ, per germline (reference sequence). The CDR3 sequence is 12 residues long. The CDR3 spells CASSLGPSPLHF. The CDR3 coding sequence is TGTGCCAGCAGCTTAGGGCCTTCACCCCTCCACTTT.

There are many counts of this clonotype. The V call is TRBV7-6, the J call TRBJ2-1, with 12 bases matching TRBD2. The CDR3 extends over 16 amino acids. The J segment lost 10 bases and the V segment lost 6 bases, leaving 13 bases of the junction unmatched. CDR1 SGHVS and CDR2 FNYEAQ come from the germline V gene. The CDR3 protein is CASRPSRLAGAGEQFF. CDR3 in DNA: TGTGCCAGCAGACCATCCCGACTAGCGGGGGCAGGGGAGCAGTTCTTC.

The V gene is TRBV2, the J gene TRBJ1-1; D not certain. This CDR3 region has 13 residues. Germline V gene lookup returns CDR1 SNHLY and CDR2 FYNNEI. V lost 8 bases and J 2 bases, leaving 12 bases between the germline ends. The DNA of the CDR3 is TGTGCCAGCGGTCTGGGATCTAACACTGAAGCTTTCTTT. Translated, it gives CASGLGSNTEAFF.

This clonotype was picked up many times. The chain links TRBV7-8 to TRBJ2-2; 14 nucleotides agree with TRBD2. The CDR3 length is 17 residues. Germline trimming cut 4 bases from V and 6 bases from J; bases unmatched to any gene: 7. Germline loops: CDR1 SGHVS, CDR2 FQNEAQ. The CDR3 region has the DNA TGTGCCAGCAGCTGGACTAGCGGGGGGCCCGCAGCCGGGGAGCTGTTTTTT. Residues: CASSWTSGGPAAGELFF.

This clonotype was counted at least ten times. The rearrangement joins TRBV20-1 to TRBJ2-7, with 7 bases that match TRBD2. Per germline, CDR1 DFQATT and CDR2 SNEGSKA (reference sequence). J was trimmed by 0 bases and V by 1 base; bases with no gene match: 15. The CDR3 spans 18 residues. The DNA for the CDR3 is TGCAGTGCTAGAGGGGGGGGGAATAAGGGCCCGAGCTCCTACGAGCAGTACTTC. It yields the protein CSARGGGNKGPSSYEQYF.

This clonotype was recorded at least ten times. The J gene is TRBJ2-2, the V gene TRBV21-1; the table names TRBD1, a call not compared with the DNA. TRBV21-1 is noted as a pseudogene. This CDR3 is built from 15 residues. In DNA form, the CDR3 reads TGTGCCAGCAGTCCCCTGCGAAGGTTGGTCGGGGAGCTGTTTTTT. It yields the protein CASSPLRRLVGELFF.

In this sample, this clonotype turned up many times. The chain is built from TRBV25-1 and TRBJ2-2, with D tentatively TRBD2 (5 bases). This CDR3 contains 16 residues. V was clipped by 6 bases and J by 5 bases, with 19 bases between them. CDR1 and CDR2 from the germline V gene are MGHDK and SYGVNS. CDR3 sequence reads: CASSPGRGMNTGELFF. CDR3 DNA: TGTGCCAGCAGCCCGGGTAGAGGGATGAATACCGGGGAGCTGTTTTTT.

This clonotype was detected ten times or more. The chain's CDR3 is CSASGWGTEAFF. The CDR3 DNA reads TGCAGTGCGTCAGGGTGGGGCACTGAAGCTTTCTTT. The rearrangement uses TRBV20-1 and TRBJ1-1; tentative D call: TRBD1 (5 bases). The CDR3 has 12 amino acids. Germline lookup yields CDR1 DFQATT and CDR2 SNEGSKA (reference sequence). V gave up 6 bases and J gave up 4 bases, with 12 bases separating them.

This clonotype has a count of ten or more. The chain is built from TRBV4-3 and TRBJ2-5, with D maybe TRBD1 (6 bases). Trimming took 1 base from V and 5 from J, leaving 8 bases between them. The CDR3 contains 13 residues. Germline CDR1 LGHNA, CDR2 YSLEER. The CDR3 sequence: CASSQGRGETQYF. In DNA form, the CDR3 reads TGCGCCAGCAGCCAAGGCAGGGGTGAGACCCAGTACTTC.

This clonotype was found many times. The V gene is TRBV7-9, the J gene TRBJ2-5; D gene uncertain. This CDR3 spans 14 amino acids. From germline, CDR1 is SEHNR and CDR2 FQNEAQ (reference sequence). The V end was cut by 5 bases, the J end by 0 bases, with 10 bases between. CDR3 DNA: TGTGCCAGCAGCCCCCGACCATACCAAGAGACCCAGTACTTC. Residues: CASSPRPYQETQYF.

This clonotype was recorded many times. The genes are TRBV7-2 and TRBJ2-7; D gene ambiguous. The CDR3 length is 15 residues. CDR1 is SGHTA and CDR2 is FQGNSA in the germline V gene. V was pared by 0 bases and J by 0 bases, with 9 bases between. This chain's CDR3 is CASSLALGSSYEQYF. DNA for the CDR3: TGTGCCAGCAGCTTAGCGCTCGGCAGCTCCTACGAGCAGTACTTC.

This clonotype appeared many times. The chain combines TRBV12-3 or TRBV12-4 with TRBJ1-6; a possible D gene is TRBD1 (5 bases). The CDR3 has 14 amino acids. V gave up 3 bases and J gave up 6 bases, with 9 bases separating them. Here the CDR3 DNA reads TGTGCCAGCAGTTTTATGCAGGGTAATTCACCCCTCCACTTT. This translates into CASSFMQGNSPLHF.

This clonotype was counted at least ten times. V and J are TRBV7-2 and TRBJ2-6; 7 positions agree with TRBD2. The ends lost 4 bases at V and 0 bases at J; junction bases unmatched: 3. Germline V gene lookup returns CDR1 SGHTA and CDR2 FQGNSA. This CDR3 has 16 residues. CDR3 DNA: TGTGCCAGCAGCTCCACTAGCGTCTCTGGGGCCAACGTCCTGACTTTC. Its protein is CASSSTSVSGANVLTF.

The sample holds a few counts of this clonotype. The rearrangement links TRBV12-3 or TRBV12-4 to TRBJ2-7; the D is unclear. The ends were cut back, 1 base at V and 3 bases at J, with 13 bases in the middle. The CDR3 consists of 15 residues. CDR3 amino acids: CASSLGPHGLYEQYF. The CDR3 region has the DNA TGTGCCAGCAGTTTAGGACCACATGGGCTCTACGAGCAGTACTTC.

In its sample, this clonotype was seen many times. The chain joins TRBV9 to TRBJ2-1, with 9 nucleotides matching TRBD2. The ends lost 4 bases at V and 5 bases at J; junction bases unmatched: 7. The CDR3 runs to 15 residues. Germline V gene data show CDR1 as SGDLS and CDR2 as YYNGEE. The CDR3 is CASSKSAGGDNEQFF. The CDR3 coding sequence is TGTGCCAGCAGCAAATCTGCGGGGGGGGACAATGAGCAGTTCTTC.

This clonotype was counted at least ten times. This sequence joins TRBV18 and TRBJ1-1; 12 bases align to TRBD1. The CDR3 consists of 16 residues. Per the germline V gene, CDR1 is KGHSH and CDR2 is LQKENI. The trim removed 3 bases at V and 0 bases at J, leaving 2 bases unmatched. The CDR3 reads CASSPGQGAMNTEAFF. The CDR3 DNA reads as TGTGCCAGCTCACCGGGACAGGGGGCTATGAACACTGAAGCTTTCTTT.

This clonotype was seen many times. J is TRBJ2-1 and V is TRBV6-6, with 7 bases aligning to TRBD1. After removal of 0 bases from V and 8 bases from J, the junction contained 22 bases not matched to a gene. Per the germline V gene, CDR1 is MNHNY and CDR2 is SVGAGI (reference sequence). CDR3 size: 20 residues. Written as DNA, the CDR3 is TGTGCCAGCAGTTACTCGGACCGGGACAGAAGACGTCCTTACAATGATGAGCAGTTCTTC. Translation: CASSYSDRDRRRPYNDEQFF.

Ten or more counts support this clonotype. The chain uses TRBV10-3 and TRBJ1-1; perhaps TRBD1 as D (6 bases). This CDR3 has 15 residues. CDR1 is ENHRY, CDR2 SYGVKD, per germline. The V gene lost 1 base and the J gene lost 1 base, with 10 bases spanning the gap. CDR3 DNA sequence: TGTGCCATCAGTGAGTGGAAGGGGGGGAACACTGAAGCTTTCTTT. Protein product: CAISEWKGGNTEAFF.

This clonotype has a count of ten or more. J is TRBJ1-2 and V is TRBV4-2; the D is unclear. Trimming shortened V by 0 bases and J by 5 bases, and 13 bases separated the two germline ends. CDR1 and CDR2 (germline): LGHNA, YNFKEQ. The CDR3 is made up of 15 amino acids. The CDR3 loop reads CASSQDLTDKYGYTF. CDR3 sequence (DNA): TGTGCCAGCAGCCAAGATCTAACGGATAAGTATGGCTACACCTTC.